This TCR beta chain was documented in a study of CD8+ T cells in alopecia areata. Described treatment: oral pan-JAK inhibitor, 5-10 mg twice daily. Lesional scalp punch biopsies and peripheral blood came from alopecia areata patients. This clone was seen a handful of times. cDNA serving as the sequencing template came from extracted, reverse transcribed RNA. Profiled with immunoSEQ multiplex PCR; TCRdb holds only in-frame clones, not every one. The data contain 120,000 to 150,000 clones, around four fifths of them seen just once; the ten biggest clones take up 25%. This sequence originates from a human donor with alopecia areata. The specimen comprised CD8+ T cells sorted from blood, sampled at week 4, from a patient treated with tofacitinib.

CDR3 sequence: CASSLGGAAYEQYF. The CDR3 nucleotides are TGTGCCAGCAGCTTAGGCGGCGCCGCCTACGAGCAGTACTTC. The chain couples TRBV7-2 to TRBJ2-7, with D uncertain. In germline, CDR1 is SGHTA, CDR2 FQGNSA. The V end was cut by 1 base, the J end by 2 bases, with 9 bases between. The CDR3 covers 14 residues.